Here is one TCR beta chain with its context. Germline trimming cut 2 bases from V and 0 bases from J; bases unmatched to any gene: 7. Germline V gene lookup returns CDR1 PRHDT and CDR2 FYEKMQ (reference sequence). The CDR3 contains 16 residues. Here immunoSEQ multiplex PCR was the method, and the copy in TCRdb shows in-frame clones only, minus some. The sample has around 40,000 clones; about 88% are singletons. This entry comes from a study of blood T cell repertoires in COVID-19. Study details: Sites in the United States, Italy and Spain provided acute and convalescent COVID-19 samples. From T cells, B-cell-depleted T cells, or PBMCs came the material, which was cDNA or gDNA.

V usage is TRBV13 and J usage is TRBJ2-7, with 7 bases fitting TRBD2. The sample comprised peripheral blood. The sequence was collected from a human donor in a cohort sampled during active COVID-19. The CDR3 coding sequence is TGTGCCAGCAGCTTACTTGGGCTAGCGGACTCCTACGAGCAGTACTTC. It yields the protein CASSLLGLADSYEQYF.